This T cell receptor (beta chain) was observed in a study of OX40 agonist ivuxolimab in advanced cancers. With 6 bases removed from V and 3 bases from J, the gap between germline ends came to 19 bases. Germline CDR1 reads MDHEN; CDR2 reads SYDVKM. This CDR3 has 16 residues. Concerning this clone: Its antigen remains unknown.

The table came from immunoSEQ multiplex PCR; TCRdb's copy has only in-frame clones and leaves some out. The sample contains tens of thousands of clones, around 87% of which appear only once. Points from the study as a whole: Expanded clones belonging to CD8+ T cells outnumbered, on average, those of CD4+. Clones of CD4+ and CD8+ blood T cells grew by week 6 at doses of 0.1 to 3.0 mg/kg.

People who had autoimmune disease history or systemic immunosuppression were excluded. Sampled blood was obtained at baseline, cycle 4 day 1, and cycle 7 day 1. The TCR originated in an adult with an advanced solid tumor such as melanoma, head and neck, liver or kidney cancer. The specimen comprised CD4+ or CD8+ T cells sorted from blood, sampled in a trial of the OX40 agonist ivuxolimab. This sequence joins TRBV28 and TRBJ2-3, with D possibly matching TRBD2 (6 bases). The CDR3 spells CASSHRRGVRTDTQYF. As DNA, the CDR3 is TGTGCCAGCAGCCACCGGAGGGGAGTCCGGACAGATACGCAGTATTTT.